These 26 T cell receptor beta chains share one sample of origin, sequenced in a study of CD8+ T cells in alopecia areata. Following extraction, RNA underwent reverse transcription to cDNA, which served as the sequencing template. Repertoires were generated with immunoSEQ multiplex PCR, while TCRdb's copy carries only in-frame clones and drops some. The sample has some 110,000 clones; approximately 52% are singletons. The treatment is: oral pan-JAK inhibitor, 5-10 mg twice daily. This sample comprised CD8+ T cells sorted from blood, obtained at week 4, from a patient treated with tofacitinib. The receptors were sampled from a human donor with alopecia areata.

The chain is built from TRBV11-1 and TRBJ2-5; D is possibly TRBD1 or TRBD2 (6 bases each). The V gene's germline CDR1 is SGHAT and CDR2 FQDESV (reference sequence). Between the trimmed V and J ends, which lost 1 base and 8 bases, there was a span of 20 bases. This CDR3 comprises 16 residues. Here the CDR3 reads CASSLGGRGLHVTQYF. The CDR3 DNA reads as TGTGCCAGCAGCTTAGGAGGTCGGGGGCTCCATGTTACCCAGTACTTC.

CDR3 sequence: CASRPLSDSAAQYF. The CDR3, as DNA: TGTGCCAGCAGACCCCTCTCGGACTCCGCGGCCCAGTACTTC. The rearrangement links TRBV28 to TRBJ2-5; possibly TRBD2 for D (5 bases). Trimming took 6 bases from V and 9 from J, leaving 20 bases between them. From germline, CDR1 is MDHEN and CDR2 SYDVKM. CDR3 length equals 14 residues.

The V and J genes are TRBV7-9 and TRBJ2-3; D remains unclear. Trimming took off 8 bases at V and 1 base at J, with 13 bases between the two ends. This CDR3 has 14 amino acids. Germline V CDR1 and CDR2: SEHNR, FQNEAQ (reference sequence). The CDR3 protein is CASRDSVGTDTQYF. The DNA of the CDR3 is TGTGCCAGCCGAGACTCGGTGGGCACAGATACGCAGTATTTT.

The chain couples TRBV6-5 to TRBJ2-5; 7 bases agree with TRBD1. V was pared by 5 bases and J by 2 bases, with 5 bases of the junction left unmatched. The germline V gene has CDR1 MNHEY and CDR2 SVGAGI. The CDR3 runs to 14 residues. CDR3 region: CASSGGQEQETQYF. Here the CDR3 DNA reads TGTGCCAGCAGTGGCGGACAGGAACAAGAGACCCAGTACTTC.

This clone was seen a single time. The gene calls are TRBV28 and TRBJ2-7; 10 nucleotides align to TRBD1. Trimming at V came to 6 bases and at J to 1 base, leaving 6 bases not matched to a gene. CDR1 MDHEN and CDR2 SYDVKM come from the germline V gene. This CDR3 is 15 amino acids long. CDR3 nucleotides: TGTGCCAGCAGCTTCCGGGACAGGGGTTCCTACGAGCAGTACTTC. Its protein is CASSFRDRGSYEQYF.

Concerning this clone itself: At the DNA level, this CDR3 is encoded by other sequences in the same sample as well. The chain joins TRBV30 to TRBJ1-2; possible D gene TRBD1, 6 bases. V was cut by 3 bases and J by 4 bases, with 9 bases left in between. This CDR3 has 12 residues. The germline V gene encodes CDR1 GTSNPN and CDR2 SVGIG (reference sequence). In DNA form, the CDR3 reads TGTGCCTGGAGCGGAGGGGGCTATGGCTACACCTTC. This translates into CAWSGGGYGYTF. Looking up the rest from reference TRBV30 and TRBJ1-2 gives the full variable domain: SQTIHQWPATLVQPVGSPLSLECTVEGTSNPNLYWYRQAAGRGLQLLFYSVGIGQISSEVPQNLSASRPQDRQFILSSKKLLLSDSGFYLCAWSGGGYGYTFGSGTRLTVV.

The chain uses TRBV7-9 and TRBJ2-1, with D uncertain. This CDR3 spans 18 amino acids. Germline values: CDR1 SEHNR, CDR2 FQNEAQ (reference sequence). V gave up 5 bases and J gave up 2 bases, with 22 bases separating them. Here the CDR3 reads CASSLQKPIRPTYNEQFF. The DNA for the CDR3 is TGTGCCAGCAGCCTACAAAAACCGATTCGACCGACCTACAATGAGCAGTTCTTC.

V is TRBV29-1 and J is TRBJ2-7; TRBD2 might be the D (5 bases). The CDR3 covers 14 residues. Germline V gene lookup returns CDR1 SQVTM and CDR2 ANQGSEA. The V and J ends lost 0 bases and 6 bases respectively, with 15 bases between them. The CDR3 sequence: CSVEDRDHEGEQYF. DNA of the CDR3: TGCAGCGTTGAAGATCGCGACCATGAGGGCGAGCAGTACTTC.

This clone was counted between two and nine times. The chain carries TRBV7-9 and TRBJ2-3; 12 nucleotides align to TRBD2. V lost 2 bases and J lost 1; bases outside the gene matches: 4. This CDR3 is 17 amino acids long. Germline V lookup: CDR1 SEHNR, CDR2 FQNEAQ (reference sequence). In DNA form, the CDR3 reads TGTGCCAGCAGCTTACCTACTAGCGGGGGGCGCACAGATACGCAGTATTTT. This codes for CASSLPTSGGRTDTQYF.

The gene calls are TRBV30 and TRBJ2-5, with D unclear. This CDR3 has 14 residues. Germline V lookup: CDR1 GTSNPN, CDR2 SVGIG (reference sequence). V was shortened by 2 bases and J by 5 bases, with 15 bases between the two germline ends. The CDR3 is CAWSPTSGHETQYF. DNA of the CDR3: TGTGCCTGGAGTCCAACTTCCGGGCATGAGACCCAGTACTTC. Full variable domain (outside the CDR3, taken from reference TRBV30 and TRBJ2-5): SQTIHQWPATLVQPVGSPLSLECTVEGTSNPNLYWYRQAAGRGLQLLFYSVGIGQISSEVPQNLSASRPQDRQFILSSKKLLLSDSGFYLCAWSPTSGHETQYFGPGTRLLVL.

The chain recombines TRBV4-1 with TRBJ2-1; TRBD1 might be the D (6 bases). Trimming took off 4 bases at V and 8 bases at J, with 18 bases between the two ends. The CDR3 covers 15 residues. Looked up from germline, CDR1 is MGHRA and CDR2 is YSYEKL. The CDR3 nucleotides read TGCGCCAGCAGCCTTCCCTTGGGTGGGGGCGATGAGCAGTTCTTC. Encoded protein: CASSLPLGGGDEQFF.

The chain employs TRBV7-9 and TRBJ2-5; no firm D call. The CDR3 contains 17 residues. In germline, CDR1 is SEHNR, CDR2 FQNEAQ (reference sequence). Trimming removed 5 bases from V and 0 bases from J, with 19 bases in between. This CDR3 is CASSDPRTVLYQETQYF. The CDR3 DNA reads TGTGCCAGCAGCGATCCCCGAACGGTATTGTACCAAGAGACCCAGTACTTC.

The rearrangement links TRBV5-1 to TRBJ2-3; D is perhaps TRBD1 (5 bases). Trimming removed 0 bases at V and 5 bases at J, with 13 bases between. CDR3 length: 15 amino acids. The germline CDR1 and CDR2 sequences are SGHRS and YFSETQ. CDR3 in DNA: TGCGCCAGCAGCTTGGGACAGTCAGGCGGAGATACGCAGTATTTT. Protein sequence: CASSLGQSGGDTQYF.

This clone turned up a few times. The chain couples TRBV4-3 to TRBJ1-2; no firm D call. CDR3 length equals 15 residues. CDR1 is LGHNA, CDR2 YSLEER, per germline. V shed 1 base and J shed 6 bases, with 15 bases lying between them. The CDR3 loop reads CASSQGTAPGNGYTF. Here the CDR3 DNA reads TGCGCCAGCAGCCAAGGGACCGCGCCGGGTAATGGCTACACCTTC.

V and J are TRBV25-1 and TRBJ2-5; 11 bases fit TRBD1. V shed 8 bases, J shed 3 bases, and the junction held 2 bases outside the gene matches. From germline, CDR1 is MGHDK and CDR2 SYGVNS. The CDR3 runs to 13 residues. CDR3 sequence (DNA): TGTGCCAGCGGACAGGGGGCGGAAGAGACCCAGTACTTC. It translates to CASGQGAEETQYF.

This CDR3 is CASSLGINEQFF. The CDR3 coding sequence is TGTGCCAGCAGTCTAGGGATAAATGAGCAGTTCTTC. This chain joins TRBV27 and TRBJ2-1; no reliable D call. This CDR3 has 12 residues. Trimming took off 5 bases at V and 7 bases at J, with 9 bases between the two ends. Germline lookup yields CDR1 MNHEY and CDR2 SMNVEV (reference sequence).

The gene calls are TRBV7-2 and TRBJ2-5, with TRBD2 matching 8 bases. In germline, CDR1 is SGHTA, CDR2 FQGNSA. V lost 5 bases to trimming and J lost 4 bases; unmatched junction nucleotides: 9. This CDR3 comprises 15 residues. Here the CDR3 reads CASSEAGTRGETQYF. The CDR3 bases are TGTGCCAGCAGCGAAGCCGGGACTAGAGGAGAGACCCAGTACTTC.

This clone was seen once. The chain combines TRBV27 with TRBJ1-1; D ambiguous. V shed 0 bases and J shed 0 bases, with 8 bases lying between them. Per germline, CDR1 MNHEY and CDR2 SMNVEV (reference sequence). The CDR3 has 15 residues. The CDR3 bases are TGTGCCAGCAGTTTATCGTGGGGAATGAACACTGAAGCTTTCTTT. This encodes CASSLSWGMNTEAFF.

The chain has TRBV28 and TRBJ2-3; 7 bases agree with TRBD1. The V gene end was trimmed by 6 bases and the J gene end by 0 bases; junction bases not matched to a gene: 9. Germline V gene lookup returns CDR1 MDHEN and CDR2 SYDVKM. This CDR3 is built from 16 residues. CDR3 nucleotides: TGTGCCAGCAGCCGTAGACAGGGCTGGAGCACAGATACGCAGTATTTT. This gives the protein CASSRRQGWSTDTQYF.

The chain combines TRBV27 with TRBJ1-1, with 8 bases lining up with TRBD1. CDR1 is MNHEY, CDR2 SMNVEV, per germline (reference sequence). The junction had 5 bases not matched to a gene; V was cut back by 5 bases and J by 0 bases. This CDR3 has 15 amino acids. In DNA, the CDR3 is TGTGCCAGCAGTCCCGGACAGGGAATGAACACTGAAGCTTTCTTT. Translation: CASSPGQGMNTEAFF.

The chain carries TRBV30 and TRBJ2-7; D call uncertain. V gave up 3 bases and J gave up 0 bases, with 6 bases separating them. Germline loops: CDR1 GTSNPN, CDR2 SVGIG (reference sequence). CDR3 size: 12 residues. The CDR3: CAWSIVSYEQYF. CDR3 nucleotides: TGTGCCTGGAGCATTGTCTCCTACGAGCAGTACTTC.

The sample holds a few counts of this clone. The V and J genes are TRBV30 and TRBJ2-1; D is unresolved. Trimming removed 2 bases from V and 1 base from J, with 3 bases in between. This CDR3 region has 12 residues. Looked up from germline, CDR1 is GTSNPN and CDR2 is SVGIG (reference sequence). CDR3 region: CAWSNSYNEQFF. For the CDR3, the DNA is TGTGCCTGGAGTAATTCCTACAATGAGCAGTTCTTC.

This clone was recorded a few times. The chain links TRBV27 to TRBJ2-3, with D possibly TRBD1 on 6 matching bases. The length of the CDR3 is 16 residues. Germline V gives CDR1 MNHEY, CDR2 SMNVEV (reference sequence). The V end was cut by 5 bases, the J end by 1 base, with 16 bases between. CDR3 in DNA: TGTGCCAGCAGTCCAAGACAGGTCGGAGGCACAGATACGCAGTATTTT. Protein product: CASSPRQVGGTDTQYF.

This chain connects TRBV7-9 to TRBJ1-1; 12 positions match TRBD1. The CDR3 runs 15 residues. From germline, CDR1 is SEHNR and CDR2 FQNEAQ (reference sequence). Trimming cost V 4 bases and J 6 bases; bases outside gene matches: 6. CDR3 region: CASSSPGTGGPEAFF. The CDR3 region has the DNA TGTGCCAGCAGCTCCCCCGGGACAGGGGGCCCTGAAGCTTTCTTT.

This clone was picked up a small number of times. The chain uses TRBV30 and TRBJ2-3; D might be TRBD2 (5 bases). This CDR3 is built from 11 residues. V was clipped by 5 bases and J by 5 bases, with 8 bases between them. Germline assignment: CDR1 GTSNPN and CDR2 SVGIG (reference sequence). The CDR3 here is CAWLTIDTQYF. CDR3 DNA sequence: TGTGCCTGGCTGACTATAGATACGCAGTATTTT.

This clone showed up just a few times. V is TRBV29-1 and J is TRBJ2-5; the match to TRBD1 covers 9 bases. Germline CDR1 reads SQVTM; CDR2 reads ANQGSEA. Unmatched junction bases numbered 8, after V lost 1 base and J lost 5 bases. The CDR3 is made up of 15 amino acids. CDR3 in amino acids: CSVEGTDRGEETQYF. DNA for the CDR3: TGCAGCGTTGAAGGCACGGACAGGGGAGAGGAGACCCAGTACTTC.